These T cell receptor beta chains were read from a single sample in a study of CD8 T cells in ankylosing spondylitis. TCRdb independently ran MiXCR on the 5' RACE reads; one entry per CDR3 protein. Found here are some 840,000 distinct CDR3 sequences, approximately 12% of them singletons; the top ten hold about 0.49%. Sequencing was performed on blood, either unsorted or a sorted T cell fraction (not recorded which). The receptors were sampled from a male donor with ankylosing spondylitis. Each CDR3 is given with its conserved first and last residue. The D gene is left open where the match is weak. Size values are once, few and many counts, or a class for expanded clones, and some rows have none.

abundance: few
j_gene: TRBJ2-2
v_gene: TRBV5-1
d_gene: TRBD2
CDR3aa: CASSLTGTIGELFF
CDR3nt: TGCGCCAGCAGCTTGACGGGGACTATCGGGGAGCTGTTTTTT

abundance: few
j_gene: TRBJ2-5
v_gene: TRBV24-1
d_gene: -
CDR3aa: CATSDLSMGEETQYF
CDR3nt: TGTGCCACCAGTGATTTGTCTATGGGAGAGGAGACCCAGTACTTC

abundance: -
j_gene: TRBJ2-7
v_gene: TRBV20-1
d_gene: -
CDR3aa: CSASMGVSYEQYF
CDR3nt: TGCAGTGCTAGTATGGGAGTCTCCTACGAGCAGTACTTC

abundance: many
j_gene: TRBJ2-7
v_gene: TRBV20-1
d_gene: -
CDR3aa: CSALTNTYEQYF
CDR3nt: TGCAGTGCTTTGACTAATACCTACGAGCAGTACTTC

abundance: -
j_gene: TRBJ2-5
v_gene: TRBV5-1
d_gene: -
CDR3aa: CASSLEAQQQETQYF
CDR3nt: TGCGCCAGCAGCTTGGAGGCCCAGCAGCAAGAGACCCAGTACTTC

abundance: -
j_gene: TRBJ2-5
v_gene: TRBV6-2/TRBV6-3
d_gene: -
CDR3aa: CASSPGSSGFQETQYF
CDR3nt: TGTGCCAGCAGCCCCGGTAGTAGCGGATTTCAAGAGACCCAGTACTTC

abundance: -
j_gene: TRBJ1-6
v_gene: TRBV20-1
d_gene: TRBD1
CDR3aa: CSARDPGTGNLNSPLHF
CDR3nt: TGCAGTGCTAGAGATCCCGGGACAGGGAACTTGAATTCACCCCTCCACTTT

abundance: many
j_gene: TRBJ2-5
v_gene: TRBV20-1
d_gene: -
CDR3aa: CSAQLGGNLFKTQYF
CDR3nt: TGCAGTGCCCAATTGGGGGGTAACCTTTTTAAGACCCAGTACTTC

abundance: few
j_gene: TRBJ1-4
v_gene: TRBV28
d_gene: -
CDR3aa: CASSLWGEDNEKLFF
CDR3nt: TGTGCCAGCAGTTTATGGGGGGAGGATAATGAAAAACTGTTTTTT

abundance: few
j_gene: TRBJ2-7
v_gene: TRBV20-1
d_gene: TRBD1
CDR3aa: CSAHTGTGKNEQYF
CDR3nt: TGCAGTGCTCACACCGGGACAGGGAAAAATGAGCAGTACTTC

abundance: -
j_gene: TRBJ2-3
v_gene: TRBV4-1
d_gene: -
CDR3aa: CASRVRHYSTDTQYF
CDR3nt: TGCGCCAGCAGGGTTCGTCATTACAGCACAGATACGCAGTATTTT

abundance: few
j_gene: TRBJ2-5
v_gene: TRBV7-3
d_gene: -
CDR3aa: CASSLGGGNQETQYF
CDR3nt: TGTGCCAGCAGCTTAGGGGGCGGCAACCAAGAGACCCAGTACTTC

abundance: -
j_gene: TRBJ2-1
v_gene: TRBV20-1
d_gene: -
CDR3aa: CSAENWEQFF
CDR3nt: TGCAGTGCTGAGAATTGGGAGCAGTTCTTC

abundance: many
j_gene: TRBJ2-1
v_gene: TRBV12-3/TRBV12-4
d_gene: -
CDR3aa: CASSLKGGNEQFF
CDR3nt: TGTGCCAGCAGTTTAAAGGGGGGGAATGAGCAGTTCTTC

abundance: few
j_gene: TRBJ2-7
v_gene: TRBV10-1
d_gene: -
CDR3aa: CASSTAGNGEQYF
CDR3nt: TGCGCCAGCAGTACAGCAGGGAATGGCGAGCAGTACTTC